This T cell receptor (beta chain) was sequenced during a study of blood T cell repertoires in COVID-19. V gave up 7 bases and J gave up 4 bases, with 14 bases separating them. This CDR3 is 14 amino acids long. Germline CDR1 reads LNHDA; CDR2 reads SQIVND (reference sequence). Per the authors' pipeline: From reference gene primer amplification, estimates of nucleated cell counts were derived. Assay: immunoSEQ multiplex PCR; the TCRdb copy retains only in-frame clones and omits some. The V and J calls and clone size come from that table; D and trimming were worked out from the DNA. The sample holds approximately 150,000 clones, roughly 84% seen once.

The receptor was isolated from a human donor with acute or convalescent COVID-19. The donor label of this sample is uncertain. The rearrangement links TRBV19 to TRBJ2-1; D may be TRBD2 (5 bases). What was sequenced was peripheral blood. CDR3 loop: CASTLDWGYNEQFF. The DNA for the CDR3 is TGTGCCAGTACCTTGGACTGGGGTTACAATGAGCAGTTCTTC. Looking up the rest from reference TRBV19 and TRBJ2-1 gives the full variable domain: DGGITQSPKYLFRKEGQNVTLSCEQNLNHDAMYWYRQDPGQGLRLIYYSQIVNDFQKGDIAEGYSVSREKKESFPLTVTSAQKNPTAFYLCASTLDWGYNEQFFGPGTRLTVL.